Listed here is a single T cell receptor (beta chain). This record belongs to a study of T-cell reconstitution after alpha-beta-depleted transplantation in children. CDR3 length: 13 residues. Looked up from germline, CDR1 is MNHEY and CDR2 is SVGEGT. Trimming removed 5 bases at V and 3 bases at J, with 8 bases between. Unique molecular identifiers were incorporated into the prepared TCRbeta library. TCRdb analysed the PCR reads with MiXCR anew, one entry per CDR3 protein. This sample has some 530,000 distinct CDR3 sequences; roughly an eighth occur once, and the top ten carry 5% to 6%. Here the sequenced sample was PBMCs from the stem cell graft donor, taken from the stem cell graft. This TCR was recovered from a human donor who donated a stem cell graft to a child with combined immunodeficiency. The chain joins TRBV6-2 or TRBV6-3 to TRBJ2-1; a weak D match, TRBD1 (5 bases). CDR3 in DNA: TGTGCCAGCAGTAAGACAGTCTACAATGAGCAGTTCTTC. As protein: CASSKTVYNEQFF.